By sample fraction, the clone carrying this T cell receptor (beta chain) is medium-sized. This record comes from a study of early T cells in non-severe SARS-CoV-2 infection. Study information: Whole-blood bulk RNA, unsorted, was sequenced, and chains were unpaired.

In the library, individual cDNA molecules carried attached unique molecular identifiers. TCRdb re-derived calls from the 5' RACE reads in MiXCR, one entry per CDR3 protein. The sample includes 45,000 to 75,000 distinct CDR3 sequences, around 5.2% of them seen just once. The V gene's germline CDR1 is DFQATT and CDR2 SNEGSKA (reference sequence). The CDR3 length is 12 residues. Trimming removed 5 bases at V and 7 bases at J, with 14 bases between. The sequence was collected from an adult who was a healthcare worker with PCR-confirmed SARS-CoV-2 infection or an uninfected control (not recorded which). V gene TRBV20-1 combines with J gene TRBJ1-1; the D gene is possibly TRBD1 (5 bases). Sequenced: whole blood. The DNA of the CDR3 is TGCAGTGCTGGGGGACCAGTCGTTGAAGCTTTCTTT. It translates to CSAGGPVVEAFF.